A single sample is the source of the 9 T cell receptor beta chains below, sequenced in a study of graft-versus-host responses after intestinal transplantation. The repertoire was sequenced with immunoSEQ multiplex PCR; TCRdb's copy has only in-frame clones and lacks some. Of roughly 500 clones listed, 80% to 95% are singletons. Processing was applied to graft tissue in order to liberate intraepithelial and lamina propria lymphocytes. Sequencing was performed on ileum tissue, taken just over 42 days after intestinal transplant. All receptors derive from a human patient who received an intestinal transplant, so some T cells may come from the graft donor.

J is TRBJ2-3 and V is TRBV29-1; 8 bases agree with TRBD2. CDR3 size: 15 residues. J lost 6 bases, V lost 7 bases, and 15 bases had no gene match. Looked up from germline, CDR1 is SQVTM and CDR2 is ANQGSEA. The DNA of the CDR3 is TGCAGCGCTGACCCGTTAAGGACTAGCCACGATACGCAGTATTTT. Its protein product is CSADPLRTSHDTQYF.

The rearrangement links TRBV6-6 to TRBJ2-1, with TRBD2 as a possible D gene (6 bases). This CDR3 spans 16 amino acids. Trimming stripped 2 bases from V and 5 bases from J, with 16 bases between. Germline assignment: CDR1 MNHNY and CDR2 SVGAGI (reference sequence). CDR3 sequence reads: CASSYRGNVPNNEQFF. CDR3 DNA sequence: TGTGCCAGCAGTTACCGGGGGAACGTTCCGAACAATGAGCAGTTCTTC.

This clone was picked up a small number of times. This chain links TRBV9 with TRBJ2-1; a weak D match, TRBD1 (6 bases). CDR3 size: 17 residues. The V gene's germline CDR1 is SGDLS and CDR2 YYNGEE. Trimming left V 0 bases short and J 9 bases short, with 22 bases between. The CDR3 DNA follows: TGTGCCAGCAGCGTAGGGGTCTACGGAACAGGGCCGAGTGAGCAGTTCTTC. Translation: CASSVGVYGTGPSEQFF.

This rearrangement joins TRBV15 to TRBJ2-5, with a possible D match to TRBD2 (6 bases). V was pared by 0 bases and J by 1 base, with 12 bases between. Germline V gene sequence: CDR1 LNHNV, CDR2 YYDKDF (reference sequence). The CDR3 has 16 amino acids. CDR3 region: CATSRDYMTSQETQYF. Here the CDR3 DNA reads TGTGCCACCAGCAGAGATTATATGACTAGCCAAGAGACCCAGTACTTC.

J is TRBJ2-1 and V is TRBV5-1; the match to TRBD2 covers 7 bases. Trimming at V came to 0 bases and at J to 7 bases, leaving 7 bases not matched to a gene. Germline V CDR1 and CDR2: SGHRS, YFSETQ. This CDR3 is 15 amino acids long. The CDR3 loop reads CASSLGLAYSNEQFF. For the CDR3, the DNA is TGCGCCAGCAGCTTGGGACTAGCCTATTCGAATGAGCAGTTCTTC.

The chain couples TRBV19 to TRBJ1-2; no reliable D call. The CDR3 spans 17 residues. Trimming removed 5 bases at V and 4 bases at J, with 23 bases between. Germline CDR1 reads LNHDA; CDR2 reads SQIVND (reference sequence). CDR3 bases: TGTGCCAGTAGTTCTCGCTTGACAAATCGAAAGATCTATGGCTACACCTTC. This encodes CASSSRLTNRKIYGYTF.

This chain links TRBV12-5 with TRBJ2-1; possible D gene TRBD1, 6 bases. This CDR3 contains 18 residues. The V gene's germline CDR1 is LGHNT and CDR2 FRNRAP. Trimming took off 1 base at V and 4 bases at J, with 20 bases between the two ends. The CDR3 region is CASGLELWDTRNYNEQFF. The CDR3 nucleotides read TGTGCTAGTGGTTTGGAGTTGTGGGACACCCGAAATTACAATGAGCAGTTCTTC.

This sequence joins TRBV7-6 and TRBJ2-1; no definite D call. CDR3 length: 15 amino acids. The V end lost 5 bases, the J end lost 2 bases, and 13 bases lay between the germline ends. Germline V CDR1 and CDR2: SGHVS, FNYEAQ. The CDR3 is CASSATMGAYNEQFF. CDR3 nucleotides: TGTGCCAGCAGCGCCACTATGGGTGCCTACAATGAGCAGTTCTTC.

The CDR3 sequence is CASSLWQEPSNYGYTF. Here the CDR3 DNA reads TGTGCCAGCAGCTTGTGGCAGGAACCCTCTAACTATGGCTACACCTTC. V is TRBV5-8 and J is TRBJ1-2; no clear D gene. Per germline, CDR1 SGHTS and CDR2 YDEGEE. This CDR3 has 16 residues. The germline V and J ends were trimmed by 1 base and 0 bases, with 13 bases remaining between them.